A single sample gave rise to the 32 T cell receptor beta chains below, sequenced in a study of cytomegalovirus exposure and HLA in healthy donors. Primers for the PCR totalled 60 Vbeta and 13 Jbeta. TCRdb's copy holds only in-frame clones and misses some; the assay was immunoSEQ multiplex PCR. Of about 200,000 clones in the sample, 65% to 80% were seen once. The material sequenced was PBMCs. These receptors all come from a woman aged 40 to 55 in good health and CMV-seronegative.

V gene TRBV9 combines with J gene TRBJ2-4, with 7 bases identical to TRBD2. The germline V gene has CDR1 SGDLS and CDR2 YYNGEE. The CDR3 has 16 residues. With 0 bases clipped from V and 1 base from J, the junction kept 4 bases outside the gene matches. The CDR3 sequence: CASSVAAGEAKNIQYF. The CDR3 coding sequence is TGTGCCAGCAGCGTAGCGGCGGGAGAGGCCAAAAACATTCAGTACTTC.

The chain uses TRBV23-1 and TRBJ1-5; 11 positions agree with TRBD1. TRBV23-1 is treated as an ORF (open reading frame) with a function not yet certain. The CDR3 runs 16 residues. With V trimmed by 3 bases and J by 1 base, 2 bases remained unmatched. CDR3 sequence reads: CASSQGTGGSNQPQHF. The CDR3 bases are TGCGCCAGCAGTCAGGGGACAGGGGGGAGCAATCAGCCCCAGCATTTT.

V is TRBV19 and J is TRBJ1-3; 8 bases map to TRBD1. CDR3 length: 14 amino acids. J gave up 7 bases and V 6 bases, and 8 bases lay outside the gene matches. Per germline, CDR1 LNHDA and CDR2 SQIVND (reference sequence). In DNA, the CDR3 is TGTGCCAGTAGAGATACAGGGGGGAGGAACACCATATATTTT. It translates to CASRDTGGRNTIYF.

The rearrangement joins TRBV6-5 to TRBJ1-1; no clear D gene. Germline CDR1 and CDR2: MNHEY and SVGAGI. This CDR3 region has 13 residues. V gave up 8 bases and J gave up 1 base, with 11 bases separating them. Here the CDR3 DNA reads TGTGCCAGCCGCGAGGGAGGGAACACTGAAGCTTTCTTT. The encoded protein is CASREGGNTEAFF.

V is TRBV15 and J is TRBJ1-2; D uncertain. Per germline, CDR1 LNHNV and CDR2 YYDKDF (reference sequence). Trimming cost V 3 bases and J 5 bases, with 10 bases left between them. This CDR3 has 13 amino acids. The CDR3 here is CATSRPEVYGYTF. CDR3 coding DNA: TGTGCCACCAGCAGGCCCGAGGTTTATGGCTACACCTTC.

V and J are TRBV29-1 and TRBJ2-1; possible D gene TRBD2, 6 bases. CDR1 and CDR2 from the germline V gene are SQVTM and ANQGSEA. The CDR3 has 16 residues. Between the trimmed V and J ends, which lost 3 bases and 0 bases, there was a span of 15 bases. This chain's CDR3 is CSVDVRAGSSYNEQFF. The CDR3 nucleotides read TGCAGCGTTGACGTCCGGGCGGGGAGCTCCTACAATGAGCAGTTCTTC.

The chain uses TRBV5-4 and TRBJ2-3, with 8 bases that match TRBD2. The CDR3 consists of 15 residues. The junction had 7 bases not matched to a gene; V was cut back by 4 bases and J by 3 bases. In germline, CDR1 is SGHNT, CDR2 YYREEE (reference sequence). The DNA for the CDR3 is TGTGCCAGCAGCCCCACTAGCGGCGGAACAGATACGCAGTATTTT. Protein product: CASSPTSGGTDTQYF.

This sequence joins TRBV7-2 and TRBJ2-1; TRBD2 matches at 7 bases. V shed 0 bases, J shed 9 bases, and the junction held 8 bases outside the gene matches. Germline CDR1 is SGHTA and CDR2 is FQGNSA. The CDR3 totals 15 residues. The DNA for the CDR3 is TGTGCCAGCAGCTTAGCCGGCGGGAGCATGGGTGAGCAGTTCTTC. Amino acid sequence: CASSLAGGSMGEQFF.

The chain has TRBV30 and TRBJ1-4; 9 nucleotides agree with TRBD1. V lost 3 bases and J lost 6; bases outside the gene matches: 5. This CDR3 contains 14 residues. The germline CDR1 and CDR2 sequences are GTSNPN and SVGIG (reference sequence). CDR3 sequence reads: CAWSRTGADEKLFF. Written as DNA, the CDR3 is TGTGCCTGGAGCAGGACAGGGGCTGATGAAAAACTGTTTTTT. The full variable domain, completed using reference TRBV30 and TRBJ1-4, is SQTIHQWPATLVQPVGSPLSLECTVEGTSNPNLYWYRQAAGRGLQLLFYSVGIGQISSEVPQNLSASRPQDRQFILSSKKLLLSDSGFYLCAWSRTGADEKLFFGSGTQLSVL.

This chain connects TRBV11-3 to TRBJ2-2; 9 nucleotides align to TRBD2. CDR3 length equals 15 residues. Germline V gene lookup returns CDR1 SGHNT and CDR2 YENEEA. With V trimmed by 2 bases and J by 6 bases, 4 bases remained unmatched. In nucleotides, the CDR3 is TGTGCCAGCAGCTTAATGGCTAGCGGGGCCGGGGAGCTGTTTTTT. Translation gives CASSLMASGAGELFF.

This sequence joins TRBV29-1 and TRBJ2-3, with 9 bases aligning to TRBD2. Germline V gene lookup returns CDR1 SQVTM and CDR2 ANQGSEA. After removal of 4 bases from V and 3 bases from J, the junction contained 11 bases not matched to a gene. The CDR3 consists of 16 residues. The CDR3 coding sequence is TGCAGCGTTGTTATCTTGGCGGGAGGGAGAACAGATACGCAGTATTTT. As protein: CSVVILAGGRTDTQYF.

This clone turned up a few times. DNA of the CDR3: TGTGCTAGTGGTCGCGGGGCGCTAGCGGGAGGTGGGAATGAGCAGTTCTTC. It codes for CASGRGALAGGGNEQFF. The chain couples TRBV12-5 to TRBJ2-1; 11 nucleotides line up with TRBD2. J gave up 7 bases and V 5 bases, and 13 bases lay outside the gene matches. The CDR3 is 17 amino acids. CDR1 LGHNT and CDR2 FRNRAP come from the germline V gene.

V and J are TRBV5-1 and TRBJ2-3, with 8 bases fitting TRBD2. This CDR3 has 15 amino acids. With V trimmed by 5 bases and J by 3 bases, 8 bases remained unmatched. The germline V gene has CDR1 SGHRS and CDR2 YFSETQ. The CDR3 is CASRWSGSGTDTQYF. CDR3 in DNA: TGCGCCAGCAGGTGGAGCGGGAGTGGAACAGATACGCAGTATTTT.

A single count supports this clone. The sample holds other DNA sequences that translate to the same CDR3. This chain joins TRBV29-1 and TRBJ2-3; TRBD2 aligns across 9 bases. The CDR3 is 16 residues long. The ends lost 4 bases at V and 1 base at J; junction bases unmatched: 9. CDR1 and CDR2 from the germline V gene are SQVTM and ANQGSEA. This CDR3 reads CSVVGLAGGGTDTQYF. The CDR3 coding sequence is TGCAGCGTTGTAGGACTGGCGGGAGGGGGCACAGATACGCAGTATTTT.

V is TRBV7-2 and J is TRBJ2-1; a possible D gene is TRBD2 (6 bases). V lost 6 bases, J lost 7 bases, and 13 bases lay in between. In germline, CDR1 is SGHTA, CDR2 FQGNSA. This CDR3 has 13 amino acids. CDR3 bases: TGTGCCAGCAGGATAGGAGGGGCAAATGAGCAGTTCTTC. As protein: CASRIGGANEQFF.

The chain combines TRBV7-2 with TRBJ1-4, with a tentative D call TRBD1 (6 bases). Germline CDR1 SGHTA, CDR2 FQGNSA. This CDR3 has 15 residues. Trimming left V 5 bases short and J 2 bases short, with 12 bases between. The CDR3 sequence is CASSVTGSTNEKLFF. CDR3 sequence (DNA): TGTGCCAGCAGCGTCACAGGGAGTACTAATGAAAAACTGTTTTTT.

This clone was seen once. This CDR3 reads CASSASPRTGGGYTF. The CDR3 region has the DNA TGTGCCAGTAGTGCCTCCCCTCGGACAGGGGGAGGCTACACCTTC. The V call is TRBV19, the J call TRBJ1-2, with TRBD1 identical over 10 bases. V shed 5 bases and J 8 bases; nucleotides not matched to a gene: 11. The CDR3 runs 15 residues. Germline values: CDR1 LNHDA, CDR2 SQIVND (reference sequence).

This clone was recorded only once. CDR3 in DNA: TGTGCCAGCTCACCTGGGCTACAGAGCTATGGCTACACCTTC. This codes for CASSPGLQSYGYTF. The chain is built from TRBV18 and TRBJ1-2; D is unresolved. V lost 3 bases and J 4 bases, leaving 12 bases between the germline ends. Germline V gene lookup returns CDR1 KGHSH and CDR2 LQKENI. The CDR3 consists of 14 residues.

The rearrangement joins TRBV7-2 to TRBJ1-2, with 7 bases identical to TRBD1. This CDR3 spans 14 amino acids. The V gene end was trimmed by 3 bases and the J gene end by 4 bases; junction bases not matched to a gene: 5. Germline CDR1 reads SGHTA; CDR2 reads FQGNSA. CDR3 amino acids: CASSLTGTAYGYTF. The CDR3 nucleotides read TGTGCCAGCAGCTTGACCGGGACAGCCTATGGCTACACCTTC. The entire variable domain, with the rest obtained from reference TRBV7-2 and TRBJ1-2, is as follows: GAGVSQSPSNKVTEKGKDVELRCDPISGHTALYWYRQSLGQGLEFLIYFQGNSAPDKSGLPSDRFSAERTGGSVSTLTIQRTQQEDSAVYLCASSLTGTAYGYTFGSGTRLTVV.

In this sample, this clone turned up once. V usage is TRBV7-3 and J usage is TRBJ2-6; 7 bases align to TRBD1. The CDR3 is 17 amino acids. J was trimmed by 0 bases and V by 5 bases; bases with no gene match: 7. The germline gives CDR1 SGHTA, CDR2 FQGTGA. CDR3 DNA sequence: TGTGCCAGCAGCCGAGGGGGCACACTCTCTGGGGCCAACGTCCTGACTTTC. It encodes CASSRGGTLSGANVLTF.

This chain connects TRBV5-3 to TRBJ1-2; 7 bases align to TRBD1. TRBV5-3 qualifies as an ORF whose function is uncertain. The V gene end was trimmed by 4 bases and the J gene end by 4 bases; junction bases not matched to a gene: 10. The CDR3 extends over 15 amino acids. CDR3 region: CARSPPGQCLYGYTF. The CDR3, as DNA: TGTGCCAGAAGCCCACCGGGACAGTGTCTCTATGGCTACACCTTC.

The V gene is TRBV14, the J gene TRBJ2-7; 11 bases align to TRBD1. This CDR3 is built from 15 residues. Germline V gene data show CDR1 as SGHDN and CDR2 as FVKESK. V trimming: 1 base; J trimming: 6 bases; junction bases outside the gene matches: 5. The CDR3 protein is CASSQVGQGAGEQYF. DNA of the CDR3: TGTGCCAGCAGCCAAGTTGGACAGGGGGCAGGCGAGCAGTACTTC.

This rearrangement joins TRBV19 to TRBJ2-1, with TRBD1 matching 9 bases. With 4 bases clipped from V and 10 bases from J, the junction kept 17 bases outside the gene matches. Germline CDR1 LNHDA, CDR2 SQIVND (reference sequence). The CDR3 contains 17 residues. The CDR3 loop reads CASSRSYVRDRVQEQFF. CDR3 nucleotide sequence: TGTGCCAGTAGTAGAAGCTATGTTCGGGACAGGGTACAGGAGCAGTTCTTC.

The chain employs TRBV4-1 and TRBJ2-1; TRBD1 agrees at 8 bases. CDR1 and CDR2 from the germline V gene are MGHRA and YSYEKL. Losses at the gene ends were 0 bases for V and 6 bases for J; bases not matched to a gene: 16. This CDR3 has 19 residues. This CDR3 reads CASSQEAFNRGINRNEQFF. CDR3 bases: TGCGCCAGCAGCCAAGAGGCGTTTAACAGGGGGATAAACCGCAATGAGCAGTTCTTC.

The chain joins TRBV29-1 to TRBJ1-5, with 7 bases identical to TRBD1. CDR3 length: 17 residues. Per the germline V gene, CDR1 is SQVTM and CDR2 is ANQGSEA. The J segment lost 0 bases and the V segment lost 1 base, leaving 9 bases of the junction unmatched. The CDR3 DNA is TGCAGCGTTGAAGGTAGGGGGCATGAGAATAGCAATCAGCCCCAGCATTTT. Translating gives CSVEGRGHENSNQPQHF.

This clone was detected once. CDR3 in amino acids: CASSRDSTNTGELFF. The CDR3 bases are TGTGCCAGCAGCCGGGACAGCACGAACACCGGGGAGCTGTTTTTT. V and J are TRBV7-3 and TRBJ2-2; TRBD1 matches at 7 bases. There are 15 residues in the CDR3. V lost 5 bases to trimming and J lost 0 bases; unmatched junction nucleotides: 3. CDR1 SGHTA and CDR2 FQGTGA come from the germline V gene. The complete variable domain, with remaining parts taken from reference TRBV7-3 and TRBJ2-2, reads GAGVSQTPSNKVTEKGKYVELRCDPISGHTALYWYRQSLGQGPEFLIYFQGTGAADDSGLPNDRFFAVRPEGSVSTLKIQRTERGDSAVYLCASSRDSTNTGELFFGEGSRLTVL.

The chain carries TRBV6-1 and TRBJ1-5, with 7 bases fitting TRBD1. V shed 4 bases and J 4 bases; nucleotides not matched to a gene: 4. This CDR3 region has 14 residues. Germline V gene lookup returns CDR1 MNHNS and CDR2 SASEGT. DNA of the CDR3: TGTGCCAGCAGTGGGGGACAGCCTAATCAGCCCCAGCATTTT. Amino acids: CASSGGQPNQPQHF.

The sample holds one count of this clone. V usage is TRBV11-3 and J usage is TRBJ2-1; 14 nucleotides line up with TRBD2. CDR3 length equals 16 residues. Germline CDR1 and CDR2: SGHNT and YENEEA. V was pared by 0 bases and J by 8 bases, with 3 bases of the junction left unmatched. The CDR3: CASSLDGTSGGHEQFF. CDR3 DNA sequence: TGTGCCAGCAGCTTAGATGGGACTAGCGGGGGCCATGAGCAGTTCTTC. Using reference TRBV11-3 and TRBJ2-1 for the parts outside the CDR3, the full variable domain is EAGVVQSPRYKIIEKKQPVAFWCNPISGHNTLYWYLQNLGQGPELLIRYENEEAVDDSQLPKDRFSAERLKGVDSTLKIQPAELGDSAVYLCASSLDGTSGGHEQFFGPGTRLTVL.

The CDR3 nucleotides are TGTGCCAGCAGCTTCAGTGCAAGCTCTGGAAACACCATATATTTT. Amino acid sequence: CASSFSASSGNTIYF. V and J are TRBV7-2 and TRBJ1-3; D remains ambiguous. Per germline, CDR1 SGHTA and CDR2 FQGNSA. With 3 bases removed from V and 0 bases from J, the gap between germline ends came to 9 bases. The CDR3 sequence is 15 residues long. The full variable domain, rest sourced from reference TRBV7-2 and TRBJ1-3, is GAGVSQSPSNKVTEKGKDVELRCDPISGHTALYWYRQSLGQGLEFLIYFQGNSAPDKSGLPSDRFSAERTGGSVSTLTIQRTQQEDSAVYLCASSFSASSGNTIYFGEGSWLTVV.

The chain recombines TRBV6-1 with TRBJ2-5; TRBD1 is a possible D gene (7 bases). Germline CDR1 and CDR2: MNHNS and SASEGT. This CDR3 contains 13 residues. V lost 10 bases and J lost 2, with 14 bases in between. CDR3 nucleotides: TGTGCCACGGCGGGACAGATTCAAGAGACCCAGTACTTC. Translated: CATAGQIQETQYF.

This clone was seen only once. The chain employs TRBV6-1 and TRBJ1-2, with TRBD1 matching 11 bases. Germline V gene sequence: CDR1 MNHNS, CDR2 SASEGT. The V and J ends lost 4 bases and 4 bases, in that order; junction bases with no gene match: 14. The CDR3 is 18 amino acids. The CDR3 DNA is TGTGCCAGCAGTGGTCGGACAGGGGGCGGATCATGGGGCTATGGCTACACCTTC. The encoded protein is CASSGRTGGGSWGYGYTF.

This chain joins TRBV18 and TRBJ1-5, with 7 bases that match TRBD1. CDR1 is KGHSH, CDR2 LQKENI, per germline. The CDR3 has 15 amino acids. Trimming removed 2 bases from V and 4 bases from J; junction bases left unmatched: 5. The CDR3 sequence: CASSPRQGGNQPQHF. CDR3 nucleotide sequence: TGTGCCAGCTCACCAAGGCAGGGGGGAAATCAGCCCCAGCATTTT.